The 26 T cell receptor beta chains given below trace back to one sample, sequenced in a study of shared clonotypes between healthy human individuals. Libraries were prepared by immunoSEQ multiplex PCR; TCRdb keeps only in-frame clonotypes and omits some of them. Of about 2 million clones listed, about 94% are singletons. Terminally differentiated effector memory CD45RA+ cells were left out of the naive CD8 fraction, which was CD45RO-negative and positively selected for CCR7. Source material: naive CD8+ T cells sorted from blood. The receptors come from a man aged 18 to 35 in good health.

V gene TRBV27 combines with J gene TRBJ2-6; D remains unclear. Trimming took 5 bases from V and 4 from J, leaving 12 bases between them. Germline lookup yields CDR1 MNHEY and CDR2 SMNVEV (reference sequence). There are 15 residues in the CDR3. In DNA, the CDR3 is TGTGCCAGCAGTACTGAACGTTCCGGGGCCAACGTCCTGACTTTC. It encodes CASSTERSGANVLTF.

This clone was observed once. The DNA for the CDR3 is TGTGCCAGTAGTATTGGGACAGGGGTCAAACAGCCCCAGCATTTT. Encoded protein: CASSIGTGVKQPQHF. This chain uses TRBV19 with TRBJ1-5; 10 nucleotides align to TRBD1. Germline CDR1 reads LNHDA; CDR2 reads SQIVND (reference sequence). The CDR3 totals 15 residues. V shed 3 bases, J shed 7 bases, and the junction held 6 bases outside the gene matches.

The genes are TRBV27 and TRBJ2-4; 9 positions agree with TRBD2. Germline lookup yields CDR1 MNHEY and CDR2 SMNVEV (reference sequence). V was clipped by 4 bases and J by 6 bases; unmatched bases: 10. The CDR3 extends over 16 amino acids. DNA of the CDR3: TGTGCCAGCAGTTCCCGACTAGCGGTGTCAGGAAACATTCAGTACTTC. It yields the protein CASSSRLAVSGNIQYF.

Of note for this clone: Other DNA sequences in this specimen translate into the identical CDR3. The rearrangement joins TRBV25-1 to TRBJ2-1, with D tentatively TRBD1 (5 bases). V lost 1 base and J 4 bases, leaving 8 bases between the germline ends. The germline CDR1 and CDR2 sequences are MGHDK and SYGVNS. The CDR3 loop spans 14 amino acids. The CDR3 reads CASSEWGGYNEQFF. CDR3 sequence (DNA): TGTGCCAGCAGTGAATGGGGCGGTTACAATGAGCAGTTCTTC.

The rearrangement uses TRBV6-1 and TRBJ2-7; TRBD1 is a possible D gene (5 bases). The CDR3 is made up of 15 amino acids. V dropped 0 bases and J dropped 2 bases, with 11 bases sitting between them. Germline CDR1 and CDR2: MNHNS and SASEGT. Written as DNA, the CDR3 is TGTGCCAGCAGTGAAGCGAAGGGGCCACCCTACGAGCAGTACTTC. Protein: CASSEAKGPPYEQYF.

The rearrangement joins TRBV7-6 to TRBJ2-1, with TRBD1 matching 10 bases. V shed 1 base and J 6 bases; nucleotides not matched to a gene: 15. CDR1 is SGHVS, CDR2 FNYEAQ, per germline. The CDR3 covers 19 residues. The CDR3 nucleotides are TGTGCCAGCAGCTTAGTCGGACAGGGGGAATTTTGGTTAGGCAATGAGCAGTTCTTC. This gives the protein CASSLVGQGEFWLGNEQFF.

This sequence joins TRBV2 and TRBJ1-2, with a tentative D call TRBD1 (5 bases). This CDR3 is 14 amino acids long. Deletions cut 3 bases from V and 6 bases from J, with 14 bases between. Germline CDR1 SNHLY, CDR2 FYNNEI. CDR3 residues: CASSDALGGNGYTF. DNA of the CDR3: TGTGCCAGCAGTGACGCGTTGGGGGGTAATGGCTACACCTTC.

The J gene is TRBJ1-4, the V gene TRBV4-3; D is uncertain. The CDR3 sequence is 15 residues long. Germline V gene data show CDR1 as LGHNA and CDR2 as YSLEER. V was clipped by 5 bases and J by 0 bases, with 10 bases between them. As DNA, the CDR3 is TGCGCCAGCAGCTCTCGGTTTCCAACTAATGAAAAACTGTTTTTT. Protein sequence: CASSSRFPTNEKLFF.

Comment on this clone: The junction departs from the called germline gene at one end, perhaps through a read error. The sample has other DNA sequences that encode this CDR3 too. The chain recombines TRBV6-5 with TRBJ1-2, with 8 bases aligning to TRBD1. Germline V CDR1 and CDR2: MNHEY, SVGAGI. The CDR3 is made up of 14 amino acids. CDR3 in DNA: TGTGCCAGCAGTTACTCCGACAGGGGCTATGGCTACACCTTT. Its protein is CASSYSDRGYGYTF.

The gene calls are TRBV7-2 and TRBJ2-1, with D tentatively TRBD2 (6 bases). Germline CDR1 reads SGHTA; CDR2 reads FQGNSA. Trimming shortened V by 0 bases and J by 2 bases, and 11 bases separated the two germline ends. The CDR3 covers 16 residues. In DNA, the CDR3 is TGTGCCAGCAGCTTAGCAAGAGCGGGTCCCTACAATGAGCAGTTCTTC. It is translated as CASSLARAGPYNEQFF. Complete variable domain (other parts from reference TRBV7-2 and TRBJ2-1): GAGVSQSPSNKVTEKGKDVELRCDPISGHTALYWYRQSLGQGLEFLIYFQGNSAPDKSGLPSDRFSAERTGGSVSTLTIQRTQQEDSAVYLCASSLARAGPYNEQFFGPGTRLTVL.

The rearrangement joins TRBV5-1 to TRBJ2-3, with D possibly being TRBD1 or TRBD2 (6 bases each). The CDR3 consists of 15 residues. V gave up 1 base and J gave up 4 bases, with 13 bases separating them. Per germline, CDR1 SGHRS and CDR2 YFSETQ. Here the CDR3 reads CASSLSPGEADTQYF. The CDR3 region has the DNA TGCGCCAGCAGCTTGTCCCCAGGGGAGGCAGATACGCAGTATTTT.

CDR3 sequence (DNA): TGTGCCAGCAGCCCCTCCGGGACAGTCAATCAGCCCCAGCATTTT. It specifies CASSPSGTVNQPQHF. The V gene is TRBV7-6, the J gene TRBJ1-5; 7 bases map to TRBD1. The CDR3 runs 15 residues. V shed 5 bases, J shed 3 bases, and the junction held 7 bases outside the gene matches. Germline loops: CDR1 SGHVS, CDR2 FNYEAQ.

The chain joins TRBV27 to TRBJ2-1, with 12 bases lining up with TRBD1. This CDR3 has 14 amino acids. Trimming removed 11 bases from V and 2 bases from J; junction bases left unmatched: 4. Germline lookup yields CDR1 MNHEY and CDR2 SMNVEV (reference sequence). CDR3 DNA: TGTGCCGCAGGGGACAGGGGGCCCTACAATGAGCAGTTCTTC. It codes for CAAGDRGPYNEQFF.

V is TRBV2 and J is TRBJ2-5; 10 bases line up with TRBD2. V was pared by 8 bases and J by 4 bases, with 10 bases of the junction left unmatched. The CDR3 loop spans 15 amino acids. Germline V gene sequence: CDR1 SNHLY, CDR2 FYNNEI. This chain's CDR3 is CASYEAGGPVETQYF. The CDR3 DNA reads as TGTGCCAGCTACGAAGCGGGGGGGCCGGTAGAGACCCAGTACTTC.

The J gene is TRBJ1-3, the V gene TRBV6-5, with D uncertain. The CDR3 runs 15 residues. Trimming cost V 5 bases and J 0 bases, with 11 bases left between them. Germline lookup yields CDR1 MNHEY and CDR2 SVGAGI. The CDR3 region is CASSPDFDSGNTIYF. In DNA form, the CDR3 reads TGTGCCAGCAGTCCGGATTTTGACTCTGGAAACACCATATATTTT.

The J gene is TRBJ2-3, the V gene TRBV30; a possible D gene is TRBD2 (6 bases). This CDR3 has 13 residues. Trimming pared 2 bases from V and 0 bases from J, leaving 6 bases between. Per germline, CDR1 GTSNPN and CDR2 SVGIG (reference sequence). For the CDR3, the DNA is TGTGCCTGGAGTAGCGGGAGCACAGATACGCAGTATTTT. It codes for CAWSSGSTDTQYF.

The chain carries TRBV5-6 and TRBJ2-7; 9 bases line up with TRBD1. Germline V gene data show CDR1 as SGHDT and CDR2 as YYEEEE. With 4 bases clipped from V and 2 bases from J, the junction kept 4 bases outside the gene matches. The CDR3 contains 14 residues. The CDR3 sequence: CASSAGQGTYEQYF. The CDR3, as DNA: TGTGCCAGCAGCGCCGGACAGGGGACCTACGAGCAGTACTTC.

As for this clone: An end of the junction does not agree with germline; a read error may underlie this. The J gene is TRBJ2-7, the V gene TRBV7-6, with 9 bases aligning to TRBD2. Germline V gene data show CDR1 as SGHVS and CDR2 as FNYEAQ. The CDR3 runs 15 residues. CDR3 residues: CASSVASSGVYEQYF. CDR3 nucleotide sequence: TGTGCCAGCAGCGTAGCCTCTAGCGGGGTCTACGAGCAGTACTTC.

This chain connects TRBV2 to TRBJ2-1; TRBD2 matches at 11 bases. The ends lost 9 bases at V and 8 bases at J; junction bases unmatched: 15. CDR1 SNHLY and CDR2 FYNNEI come from the germline V gene. There are 16 residues in the CDR3. CDR3 in amino acids: CARDIQTSGKEDEQFF. The CDR3, as DNA: TGTGCCAGAGATATTCAGACTAGCGGGAAGGAAGATGAGCAGTTCTTC.

This chain joins TRBV10-2 and TRBJ1-1, with 8 bases identical to TRBD1. This CDR3 is built from 15 residues. Germline CDR1 WSHSY, CDR2 SAAADI. V gave up 0 bases and J gave up 1 base; unmatched junction bases: 1. CDR3 DNA sequence: TGCGCCAGCAGTGAGTCAGGGACAGGGAACACTGAAGCTTTCTTT. Protein sequence: CASSESGTGNTEAFF.

The chain couples TRBV6-4 to TRBJ1-1, with 7 bases identical to TRBD1. Germline CDR1 reads MRHNA; CDR2 reads SNTAGT. Unmatched junction bases numbered 4, after V lost 8 bases and J lost 4 bases. The CDR3 has 12 residues. CDR3 nucleotide sequence: TGTGCCAGCCTGACAGGGTCCACTGAAGCTTTCTTT. Its protein product is CASLTGSTEAFF.

Comment on this clone: This specimen includes other DNA sequences encoding the same CDR3. The J gene is TRBJ2-7, the V gene TRBV11-2; the D is unclear. The CDR3 sequence is 12 residues long. Germline values: CDR1 SGHAT, CDR2 FQNNGV. V lost 4 bases, J lost 3 bases, and 7 bases lay in between. The DNA of the CDR3 is TGTGCCAGCAGCTCCAGCCACTACGAGCAGTACTTC. Translating it yields CASSSSHYEQYF.

This chain's CDR3 is CASSLRQGNTEQYF. Here the CDR3 DNA reads TGTGCCAGCAGCCTCAGACAGGGGAACACCGAGCAGTACTTC. The J gene is TRBJ2-7, the V gene TRBV27; TRBD1 matches at 8 bases. Germline loops: CDR1 MNHEY, CDR2 SMNVEV (reference sequence). The CDR3 spans 14 residues. After removal of 6 bases from V and 6 bases from J, the junction contained 10 bases not matched to a gene.

V is TRBV7-6 and J is TRBJ1-6; tentative D call: TRBD1 (5 bases). Trimming took 1 base from V and 10 from J, leaving 8 bases between them. CDR3 length equals 13 residues. From germline, CDR1 is SGHVS and CDR2 FNYEAQ. CDR3 residues: CASSLGTLSPLHF. In nucleotides, the CDR3 is TGTGCCAGCAGCTTAGGGACACTGTCACCCCTCCACTTT.

This chain uses TRBV2 with TRBJ1-1; D perhaps matches TRBD1 (5 bases). The CDR3 runs to 14 residues. CDR1 SNHLY and CDR2 FYNNEI come from the germline V gene. Trimming stripped 7 bases from V and 4 bases from J, with 16 bases between. CDR3 nucleotide sequence: TGTGCCAGCAATATGGGTCCTCAGGGCACTGAAGCTTTCTTT. Translated, it gives CASNMGPQGTEAFF.

The table lists this clone with a count of one. The sample holds other DNA sequences that translate to the same CDR3. J is TRBJ2-7 and V is TRBV4-1; TRBD1 matches 8 bases. V shed 4 bases and J 2 bases; nucleotides not matched to a gene: 4. Germline CDR1 MGHRA, CDR2 YSYEKL. The CDR3 covers 14 residues. The CDR3, as DNA: TGCGCCAGCAGCCCCGGACAGGGTGCCTACGAGCAGTACTTC. As protein: CASSPGQGAYEQYF.